This TCR beta chain appears in the sequencing data of a study of Ad26.COV2.S vaccination and SARS-CoV-2 variants. Notes on the study in general: Breadth, reportedly substantial, characterized the spike-specific CD8+ and CD4+ T cell responses after vaccination. Vaccine recipients surpassed placebo recipients in spike-specific TCR breadth. Placebo recipients and vaccine recipients were similar in non-spike TCR breadth.

To note about this clone: Its cognate antigen is unknown.

Per germline, CDR1 SGHNT and CDR2 YENEEA. V lost 5 bases to trimming and J lost 0 bases, with 8 bases between them. The CDR3 sequence is 15 residues long. Assay: immunoSEQ multiplex PCR; the TCRdb copy retains only in-frame clones and omits some. The sample shows 300,000 to 350,000 clones, approximately 86% of them seen only once. Regarding treatment: 19 received Ad26.COV2.S at low or high dose, single or two shots; about five received placebo; per-sample allocation not given. On day 63 after the first injection, vaccine and placebo recipients gave samples. An adult of 18-55 years in Boston served as donor.

The clonotype originates from a person between 18 and 65 years old who received the Ad26.COV2.S COVID-19 vaccine or a placebo. The chain combines TRBV11-3 with TRBJ2-6; possible D gene TRBD1, 6 bases. The sample consisted of peripheral blood, taken in a trial of Ad26.COV2.S vaccine versus placebo. CDR3 DNA: TGTGCCAGCAGCCAAGGGGGCTCTGGGGCCAACGTCCTGACTTTC. Translation: CASSQGGSGANVLTF.